The 21 T cell receptor beta chains in this list originate from one sample, sequenced in a study of lymphopenia after photon versus proton radiotherapy. Profiling relied on immunoSEQ multiplex PCR, and the TCRdb table lists in-frame clones only, not all of them. The table lists 43,000 or so clones, around 86% of them singletons. The sample in question was peripheral blood, obtained from a patient treated with photon-based radiotherapy. These receptor sequences come from a man aged 40-49 years with gastric cancer.

This chain joins TRBV4-3 and TRBJ2-2, with 8 bases that match TRBD2. Germline V CDR1 and CDR2: LGHNA, YSLEER. This CDR3 has 16 residues. Unmatched junction bases numbered 1, after V lost 1 base and J lost 0 bases. The CDR3 loop reads CASSQVLAANTGELFF. In DNA, the CDR3 is TGCGCCAGCAGCCAAGTACTAGCGGCGAACACCGGGGAGCTGTTTTTT.

The V gene is TRBV5-5, the J gene TRBJ1-1, with TRBD1 identical over 7 bases. CDR1 and CDR2 from the germline V gene are SGHKS and YYEKEE (reference sequence). CDR3 length: 15 residues. Trimming at V came to 4 bases and at J to 0 bases, leaving 6 bases not matched to a gene. CDR3 residues: CASSKQGGLNTEAFF. Written as DNA, the CDR3 is TGTGCCAGCAGCAAGCAGGGGGGCTTGAACACTGAAGCTTTCTTT.

The chain combines TRBV27 with TRBJ2-7; D gene ambiguous. V shed 2 bases and J shed 4 bases, with 18 bases lying between them. This CDR3 is 16 amino acids long. CDR1 is MNHEY, CDR2 SMNVEV, per germline (reference sequence). The CDR3 reads CASSLVAGTPTYEQYF. The CDR3 DNA reads TGTGCCAGCAGTTTAGTTGCAGGAACCCCAACATACGAGCAGTACTTC.

The gene calls are TRBV7-2 and TRBJ2-3; no definite D call. Deletions cut 4 bases from V and 5 bases from J, with 10 bases between. This CDR3 comprises 13 residues. The germline CDR1 and CDR2 sequences are SGHTA and FQGNSA. The DNA for the CDR3 is TGTGCCAGCAGCTCCCCAGACCGAGATACGCAGTATTTT. This codes for CASSSPDRDTQYF.

This chain's CDR3 is CASSLGGGGVGKLFF. Here the CDR3 DNA reads TGTGCCAGCAGCTTAGGTGGGGGTGGTGTCGGAAAACTGTTTTTT. The rearrangement links TRBV7-2 to TRBJ1-4; TRBD1 is a possible D gene (5 bases). The CDR3 consists of 15 residues. Germline CDR1 is SGHTA and CDR2 is FQGNSA. Trimming removed 1 base from V and 10 bases from J, with 16 bases in between.

The genes are TRBV7-3 and TRBJ1-3, with no clear D. V was pared by 5 bases and J by 0 bases, with 5 bases between. This CDR3 has 13 residues. Germline-derived CDR1 and CDR2 are SGHTA and FQGTGA. The CDR3 nucleotides read TGTGCCAGCAGCCGAGACTCTGGAAACACCATATATTTT. Translated, it gives CASSRDSGNTIYF.

The chain carries TRBV4-2 and TRBJ2-3; 8 bases match TRBD2. From germline, CDR1 is LGHNA and CDR2 YNFKEQ. The CDR3 consists of 18 residues. V trimming: 1 base; J trimming: 4 bases; junction bases outside the gene matches: 13. CDR3 sequence reads: CASSQATGGALRADTQYF. The CDR3 DNA reads as TGTGCCAGCAGCCAAGCGACCGGGGGGGCCCTTCGGGCAGATACGCAGTATTTT.

CDR3 sequence (DNA): TGTGCCAGCAGCCAGGGGCCCCCCGGGACAGGGACCTACGAGCAGTACTTC. Translated, it gives CASSQGPPGTGTYEQYF. The gene calls are TRBV4-2 and TRBJ2-7; 9 bases align to TRBD1. CDR3 length: 17 residues. V lost 3 bases, J lost 2 bases, and 11 bases stayed unmatched. From germline, CDR1 is LGHNA and CDR2 YNFKEQ.

This chain joins TRBV6-5 and TRBJ2-5; D may match TRBD1 or TRBD2 (5 bases each). Per germline, CDR1 MNHEY and CDR2 SVGAGI. The CDR3 has 14 residues. Trimming took off 7 bases at V and 1 base at J, with 13 bases between the two ends. For the CDR3, the DNA is TGTGCCAGCAACCTCGGGACGGCCCAAGAGACCCAGTACTTC. Encoded protein: CASNLGTAQETQYF.

The V gene is TRBV5-6, the J gene TRBJ1-2; TRBD1 matches at 7 bases. Germline V lookup: CDR1 SGHDT, CDR2 YYEEEE. This CDR3 comprises 12 residues. The V segment lost 3 bases and the J segment 6 bases; nucleotides outside the gene matches: 2. The CDR3 is CASSSDRDGYTF. In DNA, the CDR3 is TGTGCCAGCAGCTCCGACAGGGATGGCTACACCTTC.

This clone came up a few times. The chain recombines TRBV11-1 with TRBJ1-5; D remains unclear. CDR1 and CDR2 from the germline V gene are SGHAT and FQDESV (reference sequence). The CDR3 is 12 residues long. The V end was cut by 3 bases, the J end by 6 bases, with 6 bases between. The CDR3 DNA reads TGTGCCAGCAGCTTTTGGGTTCAGCCCCAGCATTTT. Amino acids: CASSFWVQPQHF.

The chain is built from TRBV30 and TRBJ1-1, with no clear D. Per the germline V gene, CDR1 is GTSNPN and CDR2 is SVGIG (reference sequence). V dropped 4 bases and J dropped 0 bases, with 18 bases sitting between them. The CDR3 sequence is 16 residues long. The CDR3 DNA follows: TGTGCCTGGAAGGGTGAACTCGGACGGATGAACACTGAAGCTTTCTTT. Translated: CAWKGELGRMNTEAFF.

This clone has a handful of counts. The chain is built from TRBV2 and TRBJ1-2, with D unclear. Germline V gives CDR1 SNHLY, CDR2 FYNNEI. The CDR3 covers 10 residues. Trimming removed 8 bases at V and 6 bases at J, with 7 bases between. CDR3 nucleotides: TGTGCCAGCCTGAGTAATGGCTACACCTTC. Its protein is CASLSNGYTF.

This chain uses TRBV7-2 with TRBJ1-5; the match to TRBD1 covers 9 bases. CDR3 length equals 16 residues. V trimming: 1 base; J trimming: 6 bases; junction bases outside the gene matches: 7. The V gene's germline CDR1 is SGHTA and CDR2 FQGNSA. CDR3 region: CASSLGSDRGRQPQHF. The CDR3 nucleotides are TGTGCCAGCAGCTTAGGGTCGGACAGGGGCCGTCAGCCCCAGCATTTT.

The rearrangement uses TRBV9 and TRBJ1-2; 9 bases are shared with TRBD1. Trimming removed 0 bases from V and 6 bases from J; junction bases left unmatched: 3. The CDR3 is 14 amino acids. Germline CDR1 SGDLS, CDR2 YYNGEE. This CDR3 reads CASSVVDRGDGYTF. The CDR3, as DNA: TGTGCCAGCAGCGTAGTGGACAGGGGTGATGGCTACACCTTC.

The J gene is TRBJ2-7, the V gene TRBV2; 7 nucleotides agree with TRBD2. In germline, CDR1 is SNHLY, CDR2 FYNNEI. V trimming: 7 bases; J trimming: 1 base; junction bases outside the gene matches: 7. The CDR3 spans 14 residues. The CDR3 coding sequence is TGTGCCAGCATCTCCTCAGCGGGGTCCTACGAGCAGTACTTC. It translates to CASISSAGSYEQYF. Based on the CDR3 plus reference TRBV2 and TRBJ2-7, the full variable domain is EPEVTQTPSHQVTQMGQEVILRCVPISNHLYFYWYRQILGQKVEFLVSFYNNEISEKSEIFDDQFSVERPDGSNFTLKIRSTKLEDSAMYFCASISSAGSYEQYFGPGTRLTVT.

The chain is built from TRBV7-2 and TRBJ1-1; D is possibly TRBD1 (6 bases). Between the trimmed V and J ends, which lost 1 base and 4 bases, there was a span of 10 bases. The length of the CDR3 is 14 residues. Germline V gene data show CDR1 as SGHTA and CDR2 as FQGNSA. The chain's CDR3 is CASSLVSGATEAFF. The CDR3 DNA sequence: TGTGCCAGCAGCTTAGTTTCGGGGGCCACTGAAGCTTTCTTT.

This chain connects TRBV27 to TRBJ1-5, with D unresolved. The CDR3 totals 14 residues. The germline gives CDR1 MNHEY, CDR2 SMNVEV (reference sequence). V was cut by 6 bases and J by 4 bases, with 13 bases left in between. The DNA for the CDR3 is TGTGCCAGCAGCCGAAAGGACGGAAATCAGCCCCAGCATTTT. This codes for CASSRKDGNQPQHF.

V is TRBV15 and J is TRBJ2-1, with 8 positions matching TRBD1. With V trimmed by 1 base and J by 9 bases, 11 bases remained unmatched. Germline V CDR1 and CDR2: LNHNV, YYDKDF (reference sequence). The CDR3 length is 16 residues. CDR3 bases: TGTGCCACCAGCAGAGGTAGCGGACTTGGACAGGGTGAGCAGTTCTTC. It codes for CATSRGSGLGQGEQFF.

V gene TRBV28 combines with J gene TRBJ1-4; D might be TRBD1 (5 bases). The CDR3 has 14 amino acids. Germline V CDR1 and CDR2: MDHEN, SYDVKM. V was cut by 7 bases and J by 8 bases, with 17 bases left in between. The CDR3 loop reads CASTWGRGEEKLFF. The CDR3 bases are TGTGCCAGCACCTGGGGTAGGGGTGAGGAAAAACTGTTTTTT.

The rearrangement uses TRBV4-3 and TRBJ2-1; D is perhaps TRBD2 (5 bases). The V gene lost 0 bases and the J gene lost 7 bases, with 10 bases spanning the gap. The CDR3 is 14 residues long. CDR1 is LGHNA and CDR2 is YSLEER in the germline V gene. The CDR3 sequence is CASSQDSSGNEQFF. The DNA of the CDR3 is TGCGCCAGCAGCCAAGATTCCTCGGGGAATGAGCAGTTCTTC.